The following is a T cell receptor (beta chain) sequence with its context. As yet, its antigen is unknown. CDR3 length: 14 amino acids. V was shortened by 0 bases and J by 7 bases, with 15 bases between the two germline ends. Germline assignment: CDR1 GTSNPN and CDR2 SVGIG (reference sequence). The sample originates from a study of cytomegalovirus exposure and HLA in healthy donors. Study-wide points: A later examination showed that TCR association rates differed by HLA locus, with DRB1 most and HLA-C fewest.

13 Jbeta primers and 60 Vbeta primers were used for the PCR. Repertoires were generated with immunoSEQ multiplex PCR, while TCRdb's copy carries only in-frame clones and drops some. The table includes over 65,000 clones, roughly 80% detected once. Each of the donors was a healthy bone marrow donor. J is TRBJ1-2 and V is TRBV30; maybe TRBD1 (6 bases). This sequence was found in a man aged 40-49 years in good health and CMV-seronegative. The sample consisted of PBMCs. In DNA form, the CDR3 reads TGTGCCTGGAGTGTACTTAACAGGGCCCCTGGCTACACCTTC. It specifies CAWSVLNRAPGYTF.